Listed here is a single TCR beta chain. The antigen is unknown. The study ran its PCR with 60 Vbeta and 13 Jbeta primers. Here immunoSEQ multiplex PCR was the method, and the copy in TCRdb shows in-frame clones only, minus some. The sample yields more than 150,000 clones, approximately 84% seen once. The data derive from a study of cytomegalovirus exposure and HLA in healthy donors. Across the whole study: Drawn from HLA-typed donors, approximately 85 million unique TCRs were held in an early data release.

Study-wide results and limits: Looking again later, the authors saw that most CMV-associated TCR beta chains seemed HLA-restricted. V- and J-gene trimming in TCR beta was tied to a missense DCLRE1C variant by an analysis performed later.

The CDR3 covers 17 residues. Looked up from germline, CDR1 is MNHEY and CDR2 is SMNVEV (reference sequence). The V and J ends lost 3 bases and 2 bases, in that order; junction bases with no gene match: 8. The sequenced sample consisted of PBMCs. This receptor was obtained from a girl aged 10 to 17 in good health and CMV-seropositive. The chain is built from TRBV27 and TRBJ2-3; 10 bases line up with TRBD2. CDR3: CASSFSRTSGNTDTQYF. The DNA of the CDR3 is TGTGCCAGCAGTTTCTCTAGGACTAGCGGCAACACAGATACGCAGTATTTT.